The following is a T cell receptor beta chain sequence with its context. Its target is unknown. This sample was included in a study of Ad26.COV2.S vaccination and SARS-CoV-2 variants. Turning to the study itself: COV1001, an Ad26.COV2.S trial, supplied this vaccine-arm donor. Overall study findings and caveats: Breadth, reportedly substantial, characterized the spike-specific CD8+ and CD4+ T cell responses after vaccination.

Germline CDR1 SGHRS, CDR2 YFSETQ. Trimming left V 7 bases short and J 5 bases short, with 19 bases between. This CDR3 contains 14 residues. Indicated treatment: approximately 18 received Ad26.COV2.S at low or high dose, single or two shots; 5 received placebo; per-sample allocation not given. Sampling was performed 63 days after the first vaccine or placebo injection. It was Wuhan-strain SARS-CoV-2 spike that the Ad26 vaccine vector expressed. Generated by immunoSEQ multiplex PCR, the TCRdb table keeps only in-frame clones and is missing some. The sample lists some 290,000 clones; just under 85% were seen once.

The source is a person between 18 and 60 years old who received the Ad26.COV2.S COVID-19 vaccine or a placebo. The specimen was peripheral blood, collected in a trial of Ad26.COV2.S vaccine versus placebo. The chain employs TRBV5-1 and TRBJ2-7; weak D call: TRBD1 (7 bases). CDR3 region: CASRRGQGGDEQYF. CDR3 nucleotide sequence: TGCGCCAGCCGCCGGGGGCAGGGGGGCGACGAGCAGTACTTC.